The 17 T cell receptor beta chains reported below all come from one sample, sequenced in a study of T cell repertoires in cytomegalovirus infection. From the reads, TCRdb called clonotypes with MiXCR, one entry per CDR3 protein. The sample consists of approximately 170,000 distinct CDR3 sequences, roughly a sixth of them appearing once. Sequencing was done on a sample of CD8+ T cells from PBMCs. These receptors were obtained from a human donor in good health (CMV status not recorded). Some clones in this sample may be carry-over from other donors' samples.

V gene TRBV27 combines with J gene TRBJ2-7, with a possible D match to TRBD2 (6 bases). The CDR3 is 13 amino acids. V shed 6 bases and J shed 1 base, with 10 bases lying between them. The germline V gene has CDR1 MNHEY and CDR2 SMNVEV (reference sequence). CDR3 nucleotides: TGTGCCAGCAGGGGGGGAGGATCCTACGAGCAGTACTTC. Residues: CASRGGGSYEQYF.

The rearrangement links TRBV5-5 to TRBJ2-7; D unresolved. This CDR3 has 13 amino acids. Trimming stripped 0 bases from V and 3 bases from J, with 7 bases between. CDR1 is SGHKS, CDR2 YYEKEE, per germline (reference sequence). DNA for the CDR3: TGTGCCAGCAGCTTGGGCTGGGTCTACGAGCAGTACTTC. Translating gives CASSLGWVYEQYF.

About this clonotype itself: The conserved phenylalanine or tryptophan is not found at the CDR3 terminus, so this likely reflects a read error. J is TRBJ1-2 and V is TRBV27, with 7 bases that match TRBD1. Trimming removed 8 bases from V and 4 bases from J; junction bases left unmatched: 4. The CDR3 is 12 amino acids. Germline V gene lookup returns CDR1 MNHEY and CDR2 SMNVEV (reference sequence). In nucleotides, the CDR3 is TGTGCCAGCCGGAGGGGGCTCTATGGCTACACCCTC. Translation: CASRRGLYGYTL.

The rearrangement links TRBV6-5 to TRBJ2-3; D is perhaps TRBD2 (6 bases). The CDR3 is made up of 17 amino acids. Trimming pared 3 bases from V and 2 bases from J, leaving 18 bases between. Germline-derived CDR1 and CDR2 are MNHEY and SVGAGI. CDR3 residues: CASSYLGRRDVTDTQYF. The CDR3 DNA sequence: TGTGCCAGCAGTTATTTGGGGAGGAGGGACGTCACAGATACGCAGTATTTT.

The chain combines TRBV7-9 with TRBJ1-1; D not resolved. V lost 7 bases to trimming and J lost 5 bases, with 14 bases between them. This CDR3 spans 13 amino acids. CDR1 and CDR2 from the germline V gene are SEHNR and FQNEAQ (reference sequence). CDR3 protein: CASTFGSGTEAFF. For the CDR3, the DNA is TGTGCCAGCACCTTTGGGAGCGGGACTGAAGCTTTCTTT.

This sequence joins TRBV7-2 and TRBJ1-3; D is possibly TRBD1 (5 bases). V was cut by 11 bases and J by 8 bases, with 16 bases left in between. Germline loops: CDR1 SGHTA, CDR2 FQGNSA. The CDR3 has 12 amino acids. CDR3 sequence reads: CACGTRSDTIYF. The CDR3 DNA is TGTGCCTGCGGGACGAGAAGTGACACCATATATTTT.

The chain carries TRBV12-3 or TRBV12-4 and TRBJ2-5; a possible D gene is TRBD1 (5 bases). The CDR3 runs to 14 residues. Deletions cut 3 bases from V and 5 bases from J, with 13 bases between. The CDR3 DNA reads as TGTGCCAGCAGTTTCGGCAGGGTGGGGGAGACCCAGTACTTC. Translated: CASSFGRVGETQYF.

This clonotype has ten or more counts. V is TRBV5-6 and J is TRBJ1-5; 7 bases map to TRBD1. Unmatched junction bases numbered 7, after V lost 1 base and J lost 0 bases. CDR1 and CDR2 from the germline V gene are SGHDT and YYEEEE. The CDR3 totals 17 residues. This chain's CDR3 is CASSLTQGVFSNQPQHF. Here the CDR3 DNA reads TGTGCCAGCAGCTTGACCCAGGGGGTCTTTAGCAATCAGCCCCAGCATTTT.

This clonotype was observed at least ten times. V gene TRBV4-2 combines with J gene TRBJ2-7; 8 bases map to TRBD1. Per germline, CDR1 LGHNA and CDR2 YNFKEQ. V shed 1 base, J shed 5 bases, and the junction held 4 bases outside the gene matches. The CDR3 length is 14 residues. The CDR3 here is CASSQGQGIDEQYF. CDR3 coding DNA: TGTGCCAGCAGCCAAGGACAGGGGATAGACGAGCAGTACTTC.

This clonotype was observed a handful of times. The rearrangement joins TRBV12-3 or TRBV12-4 to TRBJ2-5; 7 nucleotides agree with TRBD2. There are 14 residues in the CDR3. V was pared by 6 bases and J by 5 bases, with 9 bases of the junction left unmatched. CDR3 DNA sequence: TGTGCCAGCAGCCCGACTAGCCGACCGGAGACCCAGTACTTC. Translated: CASSPTSRPETQYF.

The rearrangement joins TRBV28 to TRBJ2-7; 9 bases are a match to TRBD2. The junction had 6 bases not matched to a gene; V was cut back by 3 bases and J by 9 bases. This CDR3 is built from 13 residues. Germline loops: CDR1 MDHEN, CDR2 SYDVKM. The CDR3 here is CASSLVAGEVQYF. The CDR3 DNA reads TGTGCCAGCAGTTTGGTAGCGGGAGAAGTGCAGTACTTC.

With respect to this clonotype: The junction departs from the called germline gene at one end, perhaps through a read error. The chain recombines TRBV4-1 with TRBJ1-1; tentatively, D is TRBD1 (5 bases). This CDR3 has 13 residues. Germline V gene lookup returns CDR1 MGHRA and CDR2 YSYEKL. This chain's CDR3 is CASRIQGGTEAFF. CDR3 nucleotide sequence: TGTGCCAGCAGGATTCAGGGCGGAACTGAAGCTTTCTTT.

The sample holds a few counts of this clonotype. The chain combines TRBV29-1 with TRBJ2-1; D might be TRBD2 (6 bases). This CDR3 is 15 amino acids long. Germline-derived CDR1 and CDR2 are SQVTM and ANQGSEA. V dropped 8 bases and J dropped 2 bases, with 19 bases sitting between them. CDR3 coding DNA: TGCAGCCTGAGTCCGGAGGGGCGGCCCTACAATGAGCAGTTCTTC. Amino acid sequence: CSLSPEGRPYNEQFF.

The chain recombines TRBV7-9 with TRBJ2-1; 8 bases are a match to TRBD1. Germline V gene data show CDR1 as SEHNR and CDR2 as FQNEAQ (reference sequence). This CDR3 spans 15 amino acids. After removal of 3 bases from V and 2 bases from J, the junction contained 3 bases not matched to a gene. The CDR3 loop is CASSLGQVPYNEQFF. DNA for the CDR3: TGTGCCAGCAGCTTGGGACAGGTACCCTACAATGAGCAGTTCTTC.

The chain carries TRBV7-2 and TRBJ2-1; TRBD2 agrees at 11 bases. V shed 3 bases, J shed 9 bases, and the junction held 7 bases outside the gene matches. CDR1 is SGHTA and CDR2 is FQGNSA in the germline V gene. This CDR3 contains 15 residues. The CDR3 coding sequence is TGTGCCAGCAGCTTCTCTAGCGGGAGGCCCAGTGAGCAGTTCTTC. This translates into CASSFSSGRPSEQFF.

The gene calls are TRBV6-5 and TRBJ2-3, with 11 bases lining up with TRBD2. The CDR3 spans 17 residues. CDR1 is MNHEY and CDR2 is SVGAGI in the germline V gene. V lost 0 bases, J lost 2 bases, and 4 bases stayed unmatched. The CDR3 region has the DNA TGTGCCAGCAGTTACTCAGCTAGCGGGGGGCTCACAGATACGCAGTATTTT. Residues: CASSYSASGGLTDTQYF.

This clonotype was counted only a few times. V is TRBV20-1 and J is TRBJ1-6; no clear D. In germline, CDR1 is DFQATT, CDR2 SNEGSKA (reference sequence). The CDR3 loop spans 15 amino acids. Trimming removed 2 bases from V and 0 bases from J, with 8 bases in between. Here the CDR3 DNA reads TGCAGTGCTAGAAGTGGAGACTCCTATAATTCACCCCTCCACTTT. It specifies CSARSGDSYNSPLHF.